Following are 24 T cell receptor beta chains from one sample sequenced in a study of cytomegalovirus exposure and HLA in healthy donors. Researchers ran the PCR with 60 Vbeta and 13 Jbeta primers. Method: immunoSEQ multiplex PCR; TCRdb's copy keeps in-frame clones and lacks some. Among tens of thousands of clones listed, about 80% were seen once. The sequencing sample was made of PBMCs. These receptors all stem from a man in his forties or fifties in good health and CMV-seropositive.

This clone appeared a few times. At one end the junction does not follow the germline gene, possibly because of a read error. The chain uses TRBV5-3 and TRBJ1-2, with D possibly being TRBD1 (5 bases). TRBV5-3 carries the ORF label, with uncertain function. There are 13 residues in the CDR3. The CDR3 coding sequence is TGTGCCAGCAGCTTGGGGGAGGCCCCTGGCTACACCTTC. Translation: CASSLGEAPGYTF.

This clone was detected only a few times. The same CDR3 can be traced to other DNA sequences in this sample. The V gene is TRBV28, the J gene TRBJ2-3; D unresolved. V lost 3 bases to trimming and J lost 1 base, with 8 bases between them. Germline CDR1 is MDHEN and CDR2 is SYDVKM. The CDR3 has 14 residues. CDR3 nucleotide sequence: TGTGCCAGCAGTTTTCTATCTGGCACAGATACGCAGTATTTT. This sequence encodes CASSFLSGTDTQYF.

The gene calls are TRBV7-6 and TRBJ2-5; 9 positions match TRBD1. This CDR3 contains 14 residues. Trimming removed 4 bases from V and 3 bases from J; junction bases left unmatched: 3. The germline V gene has CDR1 SGHVS and CDR2 FNYEAQ. The CDR3 is CASSSGTGKETQYF. Here the CDR3 DNA reads TGTGCCAGCAGCTCCGGGACAGGGAAAGAGACCCAGTACTTC.

The V gene is TRBV7-2, the J gene TRBJ2-1, with 14 nucleotides matching TRBD2. Germline V gene sequence: CDR1 SGHTA, CDR2 FQGNSA. V shed 4 bases and J 8 bases; nucleotides not matched to a gene: 7. This CDR3 is built from 16 residues. The chain's CDR3 is CASSSRLAGGWYEQFF. CDR3 sequence (DNA): TGTGCCAGCAGCTCCCGACTAGCGGGGGGGTGGTATGAGCAGTTCTTC.

The chain recombines TRBV10-3 with TRBJ1-5; D is perhaps TRBD1 (5 bases). The V and J ends lost 3 bases and 3 bases respectively, with 12 bases between them. This CDR3 has 15 amino acids. Germline V gives CDR1 ENHRY, CDR2 SYGVKD. The CDR3 here is CAISDQAGPNQPQHF. CDR3 sequence (DNA): TGTGCCATCAGTGACCAGGCAGGGCCCAATCAGCCCCAGCATTTT.

V gene TRBV4-3 combines with J gene TRBJ2-7; 11 bases are shared with TRBD1. Germline CDR1 is LGHNA and CDR2 is YSLEER. This CDR3 region has 16 residues. V gave up 4 bases and J gave up 3 bases; unmatched junction bases: 8. CDR3 loop: CASSRYFGTGGYEQYF. The CDR3 nucleotides are TGCGCCAGCAGCCGTTATTTCGGGACAGGGGGCTACGAGCAGTACTTC.

This clone appeared a few times. This chain joins TRBV11-2 and TRBJ2-1; 9 nucleotides line up with TRBD2. Germline V gene data show CDR1 as SGHAT and CDR2 as FQNNGV. The length of the CDR3 is 15 residues. V trimming: 5 bases; J trimming: 0 bases; junction bases outside the gene matches: 2. Written as DNA, the CDR3 is TGTGCCAGCAGCCTTAGCGGGAGCTCCTACAATGAGCAGTTCTTC. Its protein is CASSLSGSSYNEQFF.

This chain connects TRBV6-1 to TRBJ2-5, with 11 bases matching TRBD2. Trimming at V came to 6 bases and at J to 5 bases, leaving 5 bases not matched to a gene. Looked up from germline, CDR1 is MNHNS and CDR2 is SASEGT. The CDR3 contains 14 residues. CDR3 region: CASSAGLAEETQYF. Here the CDR3 DNA reads TGTGCCAGCAGCGCGGGACTAGCGGAGGAGACCCAGTACTTC.

The CDR3 sequence is CAISESESSGYTDTQYF. The CDR3 DNA reads TGTGCCATCAGTGAGTCGGAGTCTAGCGGGTACACAGATACGCAGTATTTT. The V and J genes are TRBV10-3 and TRBJ2-3, with 8 positions matching TRBD2. The germline CDR1 and CDR2 sequences are ENHRY and SYGVKD. This CDR3 is built from 17 residues. V dropped 0 bases and J dropped 2; count of bases not matched to a gene: 7.

This clone has only a few counts. This chain connects TRBV27 to TRBJ1-1; tentatively, D is TRBD1 (5 bases). From germline, CDR1 is MNHEY and CDR2 SMNVEV (reference sequence). V lost 0 bases and J lost 11, with 13 bases in between. The CDR3 is made up of 13 amino acids. The chain's CDR3 is CASSLSRGLRAFF. In DNA form, the CDR3 reads TGTGCCAGCAGTTTATCGCGGGGGTTGCGGGCTTTCTTT.

The chain is built from TRBV10-1 and TRBJ2-3; 7 bases are shared with TRBD2. The CDR3 spans 14 residues. CDR1 and CDR2 from the germline V gene are WNHNN and SYGVQD (reference sequence). V shed 0 bases, J shed 4 bases, and the junction held 1 base outside the gene matches. For the CDR3, the DNA is TGCGCCAGCAGTGAGTCGGCGGGAGCAGATACGCAGTATTTT. Translating gives CASSESAGADTQYF.

CDR3 sequence (DNA): TGTGCCAGCAGTTTCGTTTGGCTAGCGGGAGATTTGGATACGCAGTATTTT. Translated, it gives CASSFVWLAGDLDTQYF. This sequence joins TRBV27 and TRBJ2-3; TRBD2 aligns across 10 bases. The CDR3 totals 17 residues. Unmatched junction bases numbered 12, after V lost 3 bases and J lost 6 bases. Germline values: CDR1 MNHEY, CDR2 SMNVEV (reference sequence).

This sequence joins TRBV19 and TRBJ2-1; 8 bases are shared with TRBD2. The length of the CDR3 is 14 residues. V shed 9 bases and J 7 bases; nucleotides not matched to a gene: 11. Per germline, CDR1 LNHDA and CDR2 SQIVND (reference sequence). The CDR3 loop reads CASRRQRESNEQFF. DNA of the CDR3: TGTGCCAGCCGTCGTCAGCGGGAGTCGAATGAGCAGTTCTTC.

V gene TRBV25-1 combines with J gene TRBJ1-2; 7 bases are a match to TRBD1. The CDR3 totals 15 residues. V was pared by 3 bases and J by 4 bases, with 8 bases of the junction left unmatched. Germline V lookup: CDR1 MGHDK, CDR2 SYGVNS. CDR3 nucleotide sequence: TGTGCCAGCAGTGACTCGGCAGGGGGTATCTATGGCTACACCTTC. The encoded protein is CASSDSAGGIYGYTF.

The chain uses TRBV20-1 and TRBJ1-1; D remains ambiguous. V was shortened by 3 bases and J by 2 bases, with 4 bases between the two germline ends. This CDR3 contains 11 residues. The V gene's germline CDR1 is DFQATT and CDR2 SNEGSKA (reference sequence). DNA for the CDR3: TGCAGTGCTAGGCGTAACACTGAAGCTTTCTTT. It specifies CSARRNTEAFF.

V gene TRBV19 combines with J gene TRBJ2-2; unclear D gene. The DNA end favors TRBJ1-1, so the J call may be wrong. This CDR3 has 15 residues. The germline V gene has CDR1 LNHDA and CDR2 SQIVND (reference sequence). The CDR3 coding sequence is TGTGCCAGTAGTACCCCACCCCGGCGGGTCACTGAAGCTTTCTTT. Translating gives CASSTPPRRVTEAFF.

This clone appeared a few times. V and J are TRBV15 and TRBJ1-2; D is unresolved. Deletions cut 2 bases from V and 5 bases from J, with 6 bases between. The germline V gene has CDR1 LNHNV and CDR2 YYDKDF (reference sequence). The CDR3 totals 12 residues. For the CDR3, the DNA is TGTGCCACCAGCAGAAGCGGATATGGCTACACCTTC. It specifies CATSRSGYGYTF.

This clone was seen only a few times. The chain employs TRBV7-9 and TRBJ2-1, with 7 bases that match TRBD2. V lost 0 bases and J lost 12; bases outside the gene matches: 11. The CDR3 is 15 residues long. Germline V CDR1 and CDR2: SEHNR, FQNEAQ (reference sequence). The DNA for the CDR3 is TGTGCCAGCAGCTTAGCACCCACTAGCGTCCAAGGGCAGTTCTTC. Its translation is CASSLAPTSVQGQFF.

This clone was seen a handful of times. The V gene is TRBV19, the J gene TRBJ2-3; 10 bases are shared with TRBD2. Trimming at V came to 1 base and at J to 6 bases, leaving 4 bases not matched to a gene. Germline CDR1 and CDR2: LNHDA and SQIVND (reference sequence). The CDR3 extends over 15 amino acids. CDR3 in amino acids: CASSIGLAGADTQYF. The CDR3 region has the DNA TGTGCCAGTAGTATAGGTCTAGCGGGAGCGGATACGCAGTATTTT.

This clone was counted only a few times. This sequence joins TRBV6-1 and TRBJ1-1; maybe TRBD1 (6 bases). Per the germline V gene, CDR1 is MNHNS and CDR2 is SASEGT. The CDR3 covers 15 residues. V was cut by 6 bases and J by 0 bases, with 14 bases left in between. In nucleotides, the CDR3 is TGTGCCAGCAGCCGTCCCCAGGGGATGAACACTGAAGCTTTCTTT. Its protein product is CASSRPQGMNTEAFF.

This chain uses TRBV18 with TRBJ2-7, with D uncertain. The CDR3 runs 12 residues. V lost 6 bases, J lost 2 bases, and 8 bases lay in between. Germline V gene lookup returns CDR1 KGHSH and CDR2 LQKENI. DNA of the CDR3: TGTGCCAGCTCGTCTGACACCTACGAGCAGTACTTC. This gives the protein CASSSDTYEQYF.

The genes are TRBV4-1 and TRBJ1-2; D ambiguous. CDR3 size: 17 residues. V shed 0 bases and J shed 2 bases, with 16 bases lying between them. Looked up from germline, CDR1 is MGHRA and CDR2 is YSYEKL. The CDR3 is CASSQDEGHRENYGYTF. CDR3 coding DNA: TGCGCCAGCAGCCAAGACGAAGGGCATAGGGAGAACTATGGCTACACCTTC.

This clone was seen just once. The V and J genes are TRBV15 and TRBJ2-1; TRBD1 is a possible D gene (6 bases). Trimming cost V 3 bases and J 7 bases, with 22 bases left between them. Germline V gives CDR1 LNHNV, CDR2 YYDKDF (reference sequence). The length of the CDR3 is 17 residues. CDR3 amino acids: CATSRGASLGEKNEQFF. In DNA, the CDR3 is TGTGCCACCAGCAGGGGGGCATCCTTGGGGGAGAAGAATGAGCAGTTCTTC.

The chain couples TRBV18 to TRBJ2-7; 7 bases agree with TRBD2. Per the germline V gene, CDR1 is KGHSH and CDR2 is LQKENI. The ends lost 6 bases at V and 2 bases at J; junction bases unmatched: 16. This CDR3 comprises 17 residues. CDR3 sequence: CASSHDRDYSEPYEQYF. CDR3 bases: TGTGCCAGCTCGCACGACCGGGACTACTCAGAGCCCTACGAGCAGTACTTC.